This T cell receptor (beta chain) was identified during a study of human T cells and chemical hapten exposure. Turning to the study itself: From small differences in pooled library volume came most of the variation in per-sample TCR yields. Study results and limitations: With regard to DPC sensitization, TCRs above 1 in 1000 frequency did not change.

Time point reported: healthy volunteer bleed at 2 weeks. Extraction yielded total RNA from whole blood (unfractionated). The CDR3 totals 16 residues. Trimming removed 6 bases from V and 0 bases from J, with 15 bases in between. CDR1 is MNHNS, CDR2 SASEGT, per germline. In regard to this clonotype: Its antigen is undetermined.

During construction of the library, unique molecular identifiers were attached to individual cDNA molecules for quantitative, reproducible TCR counting. TCRdb re-called the RACE reads with MiXCR, one entry per CDR3 protein. This table has some 90,000 distinct CDR3 sequences, over 8% appearing once. V gene TRBV6-1 combines with J gene TRBJ2-4; possible D gene TRBD1, 5 bases. The clonotype originates from a female donor in good health. Some clones in this sample may be carry-over from other donors' samples. Sequencing was performed on whole blood. The CDR3 region is CASRGEMTVAKNIQYF. CDR3 nucleotides: TGTGCCAGCAGGGGCGAGATGACAGTAGCCAAAAACATTCAGTACTTC.